The TCR beta chain described here comes from a study of cytomegalovirus exposure and HLA in healthy donors. Study conclusions and caveats: The authors enumerated over 150 TCR beta chains as linked to cytomegalovirus.

The PCR contained 60 Vbeta and 13 Jbeta primers. Some clones are missing from TCRdb's copy, which holds only in-frame ones; the method was immunoSEQ multiplex PCR. The sample has under 150,000 clones, roughly 84% seen once. As regards this clone: Its antigen is still unknown.

The CDR3 length is 11 residues. The V segment lost 4 bases and the J segment 10 bases; nucleotides outside the gene matches: 2. Germline V gene data show CDR1 as SGHRS and CDR2 as YFSETQ. V usage is TRBV5-1 and J usage is TRBJ2-1, with 7 positions matching TRBD1. This clonotype originated in a boy aged 10-17 years in good health and CMV-seronegative. Sequenced input: PBMCs. The CDR3 region is CASSTDREQFF. The CDR3 nucleotides read TGCGCCAGCAGCACGGACAGGGAGCAGTTCTTC.